This record covers a single T cell receptor beta chain. An end of the junction does not agree with germline; a read error may underlie this. With random hexamers, 0.5 to 1 ug RNA was reverse transcribed. TCRdb re-analysed the immunoSEQ multiplex PCR reads in MiXCR, keeping a single row per CDR3 protein. The sample carries a few hundred thousand distinct CDR3 sequences, around 90% recorded once. This sample stems from a study of CD8 T cells in Susac syndrome. Germline CDR1 is ENHRY and CDR2 is SYGVKD. CDR3 size: 13 residues. CD8+ and CD4+ T cells circulating in blood were sequenced for TCR beta. Relapsing-remitting disease, either stable or active, was present in the multiple sclerosis controls, who were treatment-naive patients. The CD8+ and CD4+ T cells were isolated magnetically using a negative isolation approach, whereas the TEMRA cells were enriched by FACS.

The V gene is TRBV10-3, the J gene TRBJ1-1; D is undetermined. This TCR was sampled from a human donor with multiple sclerosis. Sequences were obtained from CD4+ T cells from PBMCs. The CDR3 region has the DNA TGTGCCACCAGTGTGGAGGTCTACACTGAAGCTTTCTTT. This translates into CATSVEVYTEAFF.